This T cell receptor (beta chain) originates from a study of cytomegalovirus exposure and HLA in healthy donors. Regarding the study as a whole: The authors enumerated some 170 TCR beta chains as linked to cytomegalovirus.

After removal of 5 bases from V and 4 bases from J, the junction contained 6 bases not matched to a gene. Germline V gene lookup returns CDR1 SEHNR and CDR2 FQNEAQ (reference sequence). The CDR3 loop spans 14 amino acids. A note on this clone: The antigen is not known.

Primers for the PCR totalled 60 Vbeta and 13 Jbeta. Method: immunoSEQ multiplex PCR; TCRdb's copy keeps in-frame clones and lacks some. This sample has 100,000 to 150,000 clones, with 17% found just once. The receptor was derived from a female donor in good health and CMV-seropositive. Sequencing input: PBMCs. The chain links TRBV7-9 to TRBJ2-3; 7 bases fit TRBD2. The CDR3 spells CASSPRGGADTQYF. The CDR3 coding sequence is TGTGCCAGCAGCCCCCGCGGGGGAGCAGATACGCAGTATTTT. Looking up the rest from reference TRBV7-9 and TRBJ2-3 gives the full variable domain: DTGVSQNPRHKITKRGQNVTFRCDPISEHNRLYWYRQTLGQGPEFLTYFQNEAQLEKSRLLSDRFSAERPKGSFSTLEIQRTEQGDSAMYLCASSPRGGADTQYFGPGTRLTVL.